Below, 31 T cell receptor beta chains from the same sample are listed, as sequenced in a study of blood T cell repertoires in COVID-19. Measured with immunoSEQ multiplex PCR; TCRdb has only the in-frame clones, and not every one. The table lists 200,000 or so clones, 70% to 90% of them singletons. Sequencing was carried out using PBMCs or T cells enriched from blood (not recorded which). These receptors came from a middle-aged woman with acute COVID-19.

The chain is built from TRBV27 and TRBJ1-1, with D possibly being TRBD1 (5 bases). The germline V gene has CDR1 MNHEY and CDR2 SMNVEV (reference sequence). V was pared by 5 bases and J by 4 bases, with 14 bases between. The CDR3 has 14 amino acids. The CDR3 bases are TGTGCCAGCAGTCTCCAGGGTCCCAGCACTGAAGCTTTCTTT. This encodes CASSLQGPSTEAFF.

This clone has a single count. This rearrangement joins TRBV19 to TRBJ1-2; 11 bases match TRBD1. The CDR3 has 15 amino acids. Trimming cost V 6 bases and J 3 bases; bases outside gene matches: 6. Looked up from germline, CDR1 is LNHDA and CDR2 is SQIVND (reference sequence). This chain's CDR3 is CASSDRTGGDYGYTF. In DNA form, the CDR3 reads TGTGCCAGTAGCGATAGGACAGGGGGCGACTATGGCTACACCTTC.

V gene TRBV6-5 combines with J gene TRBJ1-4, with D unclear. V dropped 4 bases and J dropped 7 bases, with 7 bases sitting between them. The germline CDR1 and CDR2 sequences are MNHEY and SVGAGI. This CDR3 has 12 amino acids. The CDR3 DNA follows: TGTGCCAGCAGTTCTTCCCGTGAAAAACTGTTTTTT. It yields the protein CASSSSREKLFF.

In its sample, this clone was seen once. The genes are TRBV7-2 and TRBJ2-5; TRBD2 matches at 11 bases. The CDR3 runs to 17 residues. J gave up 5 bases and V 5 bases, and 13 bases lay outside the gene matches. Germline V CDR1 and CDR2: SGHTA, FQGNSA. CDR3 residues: CASSPPGVAGGRETQYF. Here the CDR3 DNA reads TGTGCCAGCAGCCCCCCGGGGGTAGCGGGGGGGCGGGAGACCCAGTACTTC. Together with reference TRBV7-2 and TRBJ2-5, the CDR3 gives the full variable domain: GAGVSQSPSNKVTEKGKDVELRCDPISGHTALYWYRQSLGQGLEFLIYFQGNSAPDKSGLPSDRFSAERTGGSVSTLTIQRTQQEDSAVYLCASSPPGVAGGRETQYFGPGTRLLVL.

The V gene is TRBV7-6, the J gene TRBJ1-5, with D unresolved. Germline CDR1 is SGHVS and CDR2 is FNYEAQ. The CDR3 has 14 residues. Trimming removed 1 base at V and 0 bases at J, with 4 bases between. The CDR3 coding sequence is TGTGCCAGCAGCTTAGGGCTTAGCAATCAGCCCCAGCATTTT. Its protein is CASSLGLSNQPQHF.

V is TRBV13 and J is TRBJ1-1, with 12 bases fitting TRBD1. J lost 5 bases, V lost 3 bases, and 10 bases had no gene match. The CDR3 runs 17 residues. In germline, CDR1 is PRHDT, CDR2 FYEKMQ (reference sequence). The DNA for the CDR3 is TGTGCCAGCAGCTTCAATCGTCCGGGACAGGGGGCAACTGAAGCTTTCTTT. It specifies CASSFNRPGQGATEAFF.

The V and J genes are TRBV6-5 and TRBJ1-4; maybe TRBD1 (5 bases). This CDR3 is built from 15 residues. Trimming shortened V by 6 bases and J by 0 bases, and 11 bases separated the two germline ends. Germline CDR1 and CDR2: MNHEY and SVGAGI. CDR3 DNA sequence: TGTGCCAGCAGGCCCCAGGGTGCAACTAATGAAAAACTGTTTTTT. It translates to CASRPQGATNEKLFF.

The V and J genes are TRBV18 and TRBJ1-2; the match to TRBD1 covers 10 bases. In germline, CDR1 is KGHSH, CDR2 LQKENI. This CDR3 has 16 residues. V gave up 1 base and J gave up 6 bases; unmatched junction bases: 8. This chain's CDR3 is CASSPRQGAYGNGYTF. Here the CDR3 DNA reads TGTGCCAGCTCACCACGACAGGGGGCATATGGAAATGGCTACACCTTC.

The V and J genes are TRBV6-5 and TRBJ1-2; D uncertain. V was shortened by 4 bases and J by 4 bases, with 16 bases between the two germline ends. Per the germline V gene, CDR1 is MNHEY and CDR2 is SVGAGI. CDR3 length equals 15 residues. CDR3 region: CASSSVMVASYGYTF. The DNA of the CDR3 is TGTGCCAGCAGTTCAGTTATGGTAGCTTCCTATGGCTACACCTTC.

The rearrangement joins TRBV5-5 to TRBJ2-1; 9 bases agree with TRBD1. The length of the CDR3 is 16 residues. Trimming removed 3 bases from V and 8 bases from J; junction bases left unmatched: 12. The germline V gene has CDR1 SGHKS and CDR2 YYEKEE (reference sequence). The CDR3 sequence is CASSSSIGQGRDEQFF. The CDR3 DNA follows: TGTGCCAGCAGCTCATCGATTGGACAGGGGCGCGATGAGCAGTTCTTC. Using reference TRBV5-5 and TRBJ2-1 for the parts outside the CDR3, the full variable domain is DAGVTQSPTHLIKTRGQQVTLRCSPISGHKSVSWYQQVLGQGPQFIFQYYEKEERGRGNFPDRFSARQFPNYSSELNVNALLLGDSALYLCASSSSIGQGRDEQFFGPGTRLTVL.

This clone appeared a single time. CDR3 nucleotides: TGTGCCAGCAGTACGGGCCGGGAGAACACTGAAGCTTTCTTT. Its translation: CASSTGRENTEAFF. The J gene is TRBJ1-1, the V gene TRBV6-5; D unresolved. The V gene lost 5 bases and the J gene lost 1 base, with 11 bases spanning the gap. CDR1 and CDR2 (germline): MNHEY, SVGAGI. This CDR3 contains 14 residues.

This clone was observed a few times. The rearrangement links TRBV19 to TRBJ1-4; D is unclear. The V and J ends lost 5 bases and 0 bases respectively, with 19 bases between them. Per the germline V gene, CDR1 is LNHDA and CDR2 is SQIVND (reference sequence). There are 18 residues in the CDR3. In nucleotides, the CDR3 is TGTGCCAGTAGTCTTCGCGGGTGGCGGATCGCAACTAATGAAAAACTGTTTTTT. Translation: CASSLRGWRIATNEKLFF.

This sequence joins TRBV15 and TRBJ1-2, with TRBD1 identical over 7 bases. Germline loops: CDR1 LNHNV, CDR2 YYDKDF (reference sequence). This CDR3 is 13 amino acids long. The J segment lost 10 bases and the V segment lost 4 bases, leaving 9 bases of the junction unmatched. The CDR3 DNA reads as TGTGCCACCAGCAAACCGACAGGGTTGTACTACACCTTC. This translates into CATSKPTGLYYTF.

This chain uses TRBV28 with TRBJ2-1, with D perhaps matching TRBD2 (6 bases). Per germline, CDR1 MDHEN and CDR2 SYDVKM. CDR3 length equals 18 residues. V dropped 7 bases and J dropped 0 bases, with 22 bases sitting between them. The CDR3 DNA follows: TGTGCCAGCACTTCGGCGGGGAGAAACTGGAGCTCCTACAATGAGCAGTTCTTC. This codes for CASTSAGRNWSSYNEQFF.

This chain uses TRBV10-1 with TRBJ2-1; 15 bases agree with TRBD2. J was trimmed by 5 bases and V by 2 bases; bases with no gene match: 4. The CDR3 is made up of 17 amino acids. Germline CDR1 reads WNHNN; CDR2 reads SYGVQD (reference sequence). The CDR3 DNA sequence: TGCGCCAGCAGTGAGGGGACTAGCGGGGGGTTGGACAATGAGCAGTTCTTC. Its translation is CASSEGTSGGLDNEQFF.

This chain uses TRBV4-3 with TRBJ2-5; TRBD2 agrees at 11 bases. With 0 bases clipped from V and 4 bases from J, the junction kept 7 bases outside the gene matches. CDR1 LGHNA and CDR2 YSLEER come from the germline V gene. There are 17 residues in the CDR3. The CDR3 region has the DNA TGCGCCAGCAGCCAAGATGACGTAGCGGGGGGGCGAGAGACCCAGTACTTC. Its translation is CASSQDDVAGGRETQYF.

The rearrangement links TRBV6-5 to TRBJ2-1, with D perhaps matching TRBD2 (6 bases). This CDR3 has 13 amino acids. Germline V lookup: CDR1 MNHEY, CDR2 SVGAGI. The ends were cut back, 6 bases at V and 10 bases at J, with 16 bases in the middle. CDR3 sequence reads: CASRVGLAGEQFF. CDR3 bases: TGTGCCAGCAGAGTGGGTTTGGCGGGGGAGCAGTTCTTC.

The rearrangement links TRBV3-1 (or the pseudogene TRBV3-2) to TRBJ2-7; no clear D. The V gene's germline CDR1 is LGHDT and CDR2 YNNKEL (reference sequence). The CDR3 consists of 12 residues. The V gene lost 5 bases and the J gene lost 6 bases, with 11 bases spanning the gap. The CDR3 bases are TGTGCCAGCAGCTGGAAAGGCGGCGAGCAGTACGTC. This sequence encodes CASSWKGGEQYV.

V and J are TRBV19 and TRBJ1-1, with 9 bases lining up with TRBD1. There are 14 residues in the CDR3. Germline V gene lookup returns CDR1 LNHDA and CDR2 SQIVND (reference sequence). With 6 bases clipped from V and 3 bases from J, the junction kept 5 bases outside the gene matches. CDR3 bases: TGTGCCAGTAGGACGGGACAGGGACACACTGAAGCTTTCTTT. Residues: CASRTGQGHTEAFF.

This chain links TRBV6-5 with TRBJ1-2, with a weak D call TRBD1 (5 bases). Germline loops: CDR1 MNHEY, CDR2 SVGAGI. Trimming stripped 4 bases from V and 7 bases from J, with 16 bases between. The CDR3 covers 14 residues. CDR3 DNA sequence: TGTGCCAGCAGTTTGTGGCGGGGGGGAGGTGGCTACACCTTC. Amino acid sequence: CASSLWRGGGGYTF.

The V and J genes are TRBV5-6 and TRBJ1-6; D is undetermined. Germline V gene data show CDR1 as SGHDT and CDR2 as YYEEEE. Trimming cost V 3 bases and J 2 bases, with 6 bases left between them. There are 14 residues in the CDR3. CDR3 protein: CASSSGTYNSPLHF. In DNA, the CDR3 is TGTGCCAGCAGCTCCGGGACCTATAATTCACCCCTCCACTTT.

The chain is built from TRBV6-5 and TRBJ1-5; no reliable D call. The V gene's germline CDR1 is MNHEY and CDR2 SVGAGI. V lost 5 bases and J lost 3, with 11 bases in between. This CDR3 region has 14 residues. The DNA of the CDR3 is TGTGCCAGCAGTCGAGAGCCTTCCAATCAGCCCCAGCATTTT. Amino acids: CASSREPSNQPQHF.

CDR3 protein: CASSGQGAPGELFF. CDR3 nucleotide sequence: TGTGCCAGCAGTGGACAGGGGGCGCCTGGGGAGCTGTTTTTT. The chain uses TRBV2 and TRBJ2-2; 10 bases are a match to TRBD1. The CDR3 is made up of 14 amino acids. Looked up from germline, CDR1 is SNHLY and CDR2 is FYNNEI. Germline trimming cut 4 bases from V and 8 bases from J; bases unmatched to any gene: 4.

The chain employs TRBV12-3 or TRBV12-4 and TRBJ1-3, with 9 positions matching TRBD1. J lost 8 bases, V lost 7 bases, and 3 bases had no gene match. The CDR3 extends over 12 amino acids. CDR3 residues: CASTRTGDTIYF. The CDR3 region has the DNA TGTGCCAGCACCCGGACAGGGGACACCATATATTTT.

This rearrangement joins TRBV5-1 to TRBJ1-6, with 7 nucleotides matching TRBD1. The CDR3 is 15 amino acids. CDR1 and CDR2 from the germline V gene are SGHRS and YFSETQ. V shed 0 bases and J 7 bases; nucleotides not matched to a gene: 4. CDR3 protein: CASSLDAGGNSPLHF. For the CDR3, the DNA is TGCGCCAGCAGCTTGGACGCAGGGGGGAATTCACCCCTCCACTTT.

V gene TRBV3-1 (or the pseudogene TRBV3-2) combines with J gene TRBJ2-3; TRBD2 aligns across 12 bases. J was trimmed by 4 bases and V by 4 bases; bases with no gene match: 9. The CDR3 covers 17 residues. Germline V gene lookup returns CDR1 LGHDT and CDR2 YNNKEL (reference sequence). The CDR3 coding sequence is TGTGCCAGCAGCCTATCGGGACTAGCGGGTATTCCAGATACGCAGTATTTT. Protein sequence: CASSLSGLAGIPDTQYF.

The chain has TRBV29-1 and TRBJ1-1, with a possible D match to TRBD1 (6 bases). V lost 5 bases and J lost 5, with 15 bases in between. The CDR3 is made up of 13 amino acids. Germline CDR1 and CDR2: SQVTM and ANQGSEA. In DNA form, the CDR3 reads TGCAGCGTTCTTACAGGGATGGGTACTGAAGCTTTCTTT. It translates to CSVLTGMGTEAFF. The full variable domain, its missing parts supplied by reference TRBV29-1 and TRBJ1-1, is SAVISQKPSRDICQRGTSLTIQCQVDSQVTMMFWYRQQPGQSLTLIATANQGSEATYESGFVIDKFPISRPNLTFSTLTVSNMSPEDSSIYLCSVLTGMGTEAFFGQGTRLTVV.

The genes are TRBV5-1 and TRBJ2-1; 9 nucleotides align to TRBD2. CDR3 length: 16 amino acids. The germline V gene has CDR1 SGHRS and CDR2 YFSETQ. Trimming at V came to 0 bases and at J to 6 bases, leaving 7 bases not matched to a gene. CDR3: CASSLDLAGGPNEQFF. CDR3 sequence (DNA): TGCGCCAGCAGCTTGGACCTCGCGGGGGGGCCCAATGAGCAGTTCTTC.

Here the CDR3 reads CASIQPAGKAFF. The CDR3, as DNA: TGTGCCAGCATTCAGCCCGCAGGGAAAGCTTTCTTT. V and J are TRBV6-5 and TRBJ1-1; possible D gene TRBD1, 5 bases. Germline V gives CDR1 MNHEY, CDR2 SVGAGI. V shed 7 bases and J shed 9 bases, with 15 bases lying between them. The CDR3 has 12 residues.

CDR3 sequence reads: CASSPGTGGNTEAFF. The DNA for the CDR3 is TGTGCCAGCAGCCCCGGAACAGGGGGGAACACTGAAGCTTTCTTT. The V and J genes are TRBV7-3 and TRBJ1-1, with 8 bases that match TRBD1. Trimming removed 5 bases from V and 1 base from J; junction bases left unmatched: 6. In germline, CDR1 is SGHTA, CDR2 FQGTGA. The CDR3 is 15 residues long.

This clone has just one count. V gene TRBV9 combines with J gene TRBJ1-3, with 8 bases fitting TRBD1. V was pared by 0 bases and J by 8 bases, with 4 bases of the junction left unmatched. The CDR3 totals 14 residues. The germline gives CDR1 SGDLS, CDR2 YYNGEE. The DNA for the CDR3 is TGTGCCAGCAGCGTAGGTCAGGGGGCGGACACCATATATTTT. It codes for CASSVGQGADTIYF.